This T cell receptor (beta chain) was captured by sequencing in a study of T-cell reconstitution after alpha-beta-depleted transplantation in children. As to this clonotype: Antigen specificity is unknown.

Findings and limits, study-wide: Alpha-beta T cells present about two months after transplant were reported to originate from several hundred expanded graft clones. T-cell counts and diversity were attributed mostly to newly produced T cells one year after transplant. After transplant, high TCRbeta diversity at day 60 in some patients arose from surviving recipient T cells and thymic progenitors.

Preparation of the TCRbeta library involved a method that used unique molecular identifiers. Via MiXCR, TCRdb re-called the PCR reads, giving one row per CDR3 protein. The data contain hundreds of thousands of distinct CDR3 sequences, more than 15% of them singletons. Trimming at V came to 11 bases and at J to 11 bases, leaving 12 bases not matched to a gene. The germline gives CDR1 ENHRY, CDR2 SYGVKD. The CDR3 contains 12 residues. The sample here was PBMCs, mostly from graft donor cells, taken 360 days after TCRalphabeta/CD19-depleted stem cell transplant. The sequence was collected from a male patient aged 2 to 9 who had a stem cell transplant for acute lymphoblastic leukemia, so the T cells may come from the graft donor. J is TRBJ2-1 and V is TRBV10-3, with 7 bases matching TRBD2. CDR3 sequence (DNA): TGTGCCGCAGGACTAGACACGACAAAGCAGTTCTTC. Its translation: CAAGLDTTKQFF.